The 32 T cell receptor beta chains below all came from one sample that was sequenced in a study of shared clonotypes between healthy human individuals. TCRdb's table, derived via immunoSEQ multiplex PCR, lists solely in-frame clones and lacks some. Of about 2.4 million clones listed, roughly 93% are singletons. The specimen sequenced was naive CD4+ T cells from PBMCs. As for subset: CD45RA+ positively selected. The origin of the receptors is a man aged 18-30 years in good health. Some clones in this sample may be carry-over from other donors' samples.

The rearrangement links TRBV4-1 to TRBJ2-2; weak D call: TRBD2 (5 bases). V lost 0 bases, J lost 7 bases, and 15 bases lay in between. Per the germline V gene, CDR1 is MGHRA and CDR2 is YSYEKL. The CDR3 spans 16 residues. CDR3 region: CASSQDPRTWDGELFF. The CDR3 DNA sequence: TGCGCCAGCAGCCAAGACCCCCGGACTTGGGACGGGGAGCTGTTTTTT.

To note about this clone: The same CDR3 is also encoded by other DNA sequences in this sample. The chain uses TRBV18 and TRBJ2-7, with 7 bases that match TRBD1. This CDR3 comprises 14 residues. CDR1 and CDR2 from the germline V gene are KGHSH and LQKENI. Losses at the gene ends were 3 bases for V and 2 bases for J; bases not matched to a gene: 4. CDR3 in amino acids: CASSPGTATYEQYF. For the CDR3, the DNA is TGTGCCAGCTCACCGGGGACAGCGACCTACGAGCAGTACTTC.

The V call is TRBV4-2, the J call TRBJ1-1, with D possibly matching TRBD1 (6 bases). V shed 2 bases and J shed 4 bases, with 17 bases lying between them. The CDR3 contains 16 residues. The germline V gene has CDR1 LGHNA and CDR2 YNFKEQ. The DNA for the CDR3 is TGTGCCAGCAGCCAATCAGGGGTTTCTTCGAGCACTGAAGCTTTCTTT. Encoded protein: CASSQSGVSSSTEAFF.

The genes are TRBV7-9 and TRBJ2-2, with 8 bases lining up with TRBD2. Germline lookup yields CDR1 SEHNR and CDR2 FQNEAQ (reference sequence). CDR3 length: 15 residues. Unmatched junction bases numbered 13, after V lost 3 bases and J lost 13 bases. CDR3 region: CASSFDSTGLAGLFF. Here the CDR3 DNA reads TGTGCCAGCAGCTTTGACAGCACAGGACTAGCCGGGCTGTTTTTT. The full variable domain, its missing parts supplied by reference TRBV7-9 and TRBJ2-2, is DTGVSQNPRHKITKRGQNVTFRCDPISEHNRLYWYRQTLGQGPEFLTYFQNEAQLEKSRLLSDRFSAERPKGSFSTLEIQRTEQGDSAMYLCASSFDSTGLAGLFFGEGSRLTVL.

The chain uses TRBV9 and TRBJ2-1; D not resolved. CDR1 is SGDLS, CDR2 YYNGEE, per germline. This CDR3 spans 14 amino acids. V dropped 0 bases and J dropped 5 bases, with 9 bases sitting between them. CDR3 bases: TGTGCCAGCAGCGTAGCTCCTGTGAACAATGAGCAGTTCTTC. Protein product: CASSVAPVNNEQFF.

This clone was detected only once. The sample has other DNA sequences that encode this CDR3 too. The rearrangement uses TRBV6-5 and TRBJ1-1; no clear D. V was pared by 2 bases and J by 3 bases, with 7 bases between. CDR1 and CDR2 (germline): MNHEY, SVGAGI. The CDR3 is 13 residues long. In DNA, the CDR3 is TGTGCCAGCAGTTACGAGACCTACACTGAAGCTTTCTTT. Residues: CASSYETYTEAFF.

The rearrangement uses TRBV9 and TRBJ2-7; possibly TRBD1 or TRBD2 for D (5 bases each). This CDR3 comprises 12 residues. Trimming took off 4 bases at V and 6 bases at J, with 11 bases between the two ends. CDR1 SGDLS and CDR2 YYNGEE come from the germline V gene. CDR3 nucleotides: TGTGCCAGCAGCTCCTGGGGGTCCGAGCAGTACTTC. Its translation: CASSSWGSEQYF.

The sample holds one count of this clone. The CDR3: CASAGGVGHQPQHF. In DNA form, the CDR3 reads TGTGCCAGCGCCGGCGGGGTTGGGCATCAGCCCCAGCATTTT. This rearrangement joins TRBV28 to TRBJ1-5; unclear D gene. Germline-derived CDR1 and CDR2 are MDHEN and SYDVKM. The CDR3 consists of 14 residues. The ends were cut back, 8 bases at V and 5 bases at J, with 16 bases in the middle.

This chain joins TRBV4-1 and TRBJ1-5; perhaps TRBD1 as D (5 bases). Germline-derived CDR1 and CDR2 are MGHRA and YSYEKL. V lost 6 bases and J 1 base, leaving 10 bases between the germline ends. The CDR3 spans 14 residues. The CDR3 DNA reads as TGCGCCAGCAGTGGGGGAATCAGCAATCAGCCCCAGCATTTT. This sequence encodes CASSGGISNQPQHF.

V usage is TRBV6-1 and J usage is TRBJ2-7, with no clear D. This CDR3 region has 14 residues. Trimming shortened V by 7 bases and J by 0 bases, and 13 bases separated the two germline ends. CDR1 is MNHNS and CDR2 is SASEGT in the germline V gene. The CDR3 loop is CASISPQSSYEQYF. DNA of the CDR3: TGTGCCAGCATTAGTCCCCAGAGCTCCTACGAGCAGTACTTC.

V usage is TRBV6-1 and J usage is TRBJ2-7; 7 nucleotides align to TRBD2. The CDR3 is made up of 16 amino acids. Per the germline V gene, CDR1 is MNHNS and CDR2 is SASEGT. V dropped 1 base and J dropped 3; count of bases not matched to a gene: 9. The CDR3 DNA reads TGTGCCAGCAGTGAAGAGGTTCGGGGACTACGCTACGAGCAGTACTTC. Translated: CASSEEVRGLRYEQYF.

For the CDR3, the DNA is TGTGCCAGTACGGGCGGCCCGAGCTCCTACGAGCAGTACTTC. Its translation: CASTGGPSSYEQYF. The V gene is TRBV19, the J gene TRBJ2-7, with D hard to call. Germline CDR1 LNHDA, CDR2 SQIVND (reference sequence). The ends were cut back, 7 bases at V and 0 bases at J, with 13 bases in the middle. The CDR3 contains 14 residues.

The V gene is TRBV30, the J gene TRBJ2-1; D not resolved. Germline CDR1 is GTSNPN and CDR2 is SVGIG (reference sequence). CDR3 length: 12 residues. V lost 4 bases, J lost 7 bases, and 11 bases lay in between. The CDR3 loop is CAWTPDLNEQFF. CDR3 nucleotide sequence: TGTGCCTGGACCCCCGACTTGAATGAGCAGTTCTTC.

This chain connects TRBV5-1 to TRBJ1-6, with 7 bases identical to TRBD1. The trim removed 0 bases at V and 6 bases at J, leaving 9 bases unmatched. The CDR3 has 17 residues. Germline lookup yields CDR1 SGHRS and CDR2 YFSETQ. Here the CDR3 DNA reads TGCGCCAGCAGCTTGGGTCCTAGACAGGGCGGTAATTCACCCCTCCACTTT. Amino acid sequence: CASSLGPRQGGNSPLHF.

The chain employs TRBV6-1 and TRBJ1-1, with D unclear. Germline V gives CDR1 MNHNS, CDR2 SASEGT. V was trimmed by 2 bases and J by 5 bases, leaving 9 bases between them. The CDR3 is made up of 13 amino acids. The CDR3 DNA reads TGTGCCAGCAGTGAACGGGGAGAGACTGAAGCTTTCTTT. Translating gives CASSERGETEAFF.

This clone was detected once. Here the CDR3 DNA reads TGTGCCAGCAGCTTGGGTGTGGTCGGAAACACCATATATTTT. This gives the protein CASSLGVVGNTIYF. The J gene is TRBJ1-3, the V gene TRBV5-5; D unclear. The V gene's germline CDR1 is SGHKS and CDR2 YYEKEE (reference sequence). This CDR3 spans 14 amino acids. The ends were cut back, 0 bases at V and 4 bases at J, with 8 bases in the middle.

The chain is built from TRBV27 and TRBJ2-7; 8 positions match TRBD1. CDR1 is MNHEY, CDR2 SMNVEV, per germline (reference sequence). V lost 4 bases to trimming and J lost 4 bases; unmatched junction nucleotides: 3. The CDR3 is 13 residues long. CDR3 residues: CASSWDRRYEQYF. The CDR3 nucleotides read TGTGCCAGCAGTTGGGACAGGAGGTACGAGCAGTACTTC.

The rearrangement uses TRBV5-1 and TRBJ2-2, with D possibly being TRBD2 (6 bases). This CDR3 is 17 amino acids long. Trimming took off 3 bases at V and 6 bases at J, with 21 bases between the two ends. CDR1 is SGHRS, CDR2 YFSETQ, per germline. CDR3 residues: CASSSSPDRWGAGELFF. The DNA for the CDR3 is TGCGCCAGCAGCTCATCCCCCGACCGATGGGGGGCCGGGGAGCTGTTTTTT.

The genes are TRBV7-9 and TRBJ1-1; the D is unclear. Trimming removed 4 bases at V and 1 base at J, with 10 bases between. The CDR3 has 14 amino acids. Germline CDR1 and CDR2: SEHNR and FQNEAQ (reference sequence). The CDR3 nucleotides are TGTGCCAGCAGCTCGACCCAGACGAACACTGAAGCTTTCTTT. It is translated as CASSSTQTNTEAFF. Variable domain in full (rest from reference TRBV7-9 and TRBJ1-1): DTGVSQNPRHKITKRGQNVTFRCDPISEHNRLYWYRQTLGQGPEFLTYFQNEAQLEKSRLLSDRFSAERPKGSFSTLEIQRTEQGDSAMYLCASSSTQTNTEAFFGQGTRLTVV.

The chain links TRBV27 to TRBJ1-4; tentatively, D is TRBD1 (5 bases). CDR3 length: 15 residues. Germline V CDR1 and CDR2: MNHEY, SMNVEV (reference sequence). V lost 7 bases and J 4 bases, leaving 16 bases between the germline ends. The CDR3 sequence: CASTKMLRGNEKLFF. CDR3 in DNA: TGTGCCAGCACTAAAATGTTGAGGGGTAATGAAAAACTGTTTTTT.

This clone was seen once. The chain employs TRBV29-1 and TRBJ2-7; D is possibly TRBD2 (6 bases). V lost 4 bases, J lost 2 bases, and 12 bases lay in between. CDR1 and CDR2 from the germline V gene are SQVTM and ANQGSEA. This CDR3 comprises 13 residues. The CDR3 DNA follows: TGCAGCGTTGGGGACTCCCATACCTACGAGCAGTACTTC. Protein sequence: CSVGDSHTYEQYF.

Regarding this clone: The same CDR3 arises from other DNA sequences in this sample as well. This chain joins TRBV15 and TRBJ1-5; D is uncertain. CDR3 length: 13 residues. Germline CDR1 reads LNHNV; CDR2 reads YYDKDF (reference sequence). The ends were cut back, 2 bases at V and 3 bases at J, with 5 bases in the middle. The CDR3 loop reads CATSRQTNQPQHF. The DNA for the CDR3 is TGTGCCACCAGCAGACAAACCAATCAGCCCCAGCATTTT. The full variable domain, in which reference TRBV15 and TRBJ1-5 provide the parts outside the CDR3, is DAMVIQNPRYQVTQFGKPVTLSCSQTLNHNVMYWYQQKSSQAPKLLFHYYDKDFNNEADTPDNFQSRRPNTSFCFLDIRSPGLGDTAMYLCATSRQTNQPQHFGDGTRLSIL.

This chain uses TRBV7-2 with TRBJ1-1; no clear D. Per the germline V gene, CDR1 is SGHTA and CDR2 is FQGNSA. V lost 3 bases to trimming and J lost 6 bases, with 17 bases between them. This CDR3 has 15 residues. This chain's CDR3 is CASSLLSGGGAEAFF. CDR3 nucleotides: TGTGCCAGCAGCTTGCTTTCGGGCGGCGGCGCTGAAGCTTTCTTT.

CDR3 amino acids: CASSRQGETQYF. The CDR3 coding sequence is TGTGCCAGCAGCCGACAGGGGGAGACCCAGTACTTC. The chain uses TRBV28 and TRBJ2-5; 8 bases map to TRBD1. CDR1 MDHEN and CDR2 SYDVKM come from the germline V gene. The CDR3 extends over 12 amino acids. The junction had 2 bases not matched to a gene; V was cut back by 6 bases and J by 5 bases.

A few counts support this clone. V gene TRBV6-6 combines with J gene TRBJ1-5; 7 nucleotides agree with TRBD1. In germline, CDR1 is MNHNY, CDR2 SVGAGI (reference sequence). The CDR3 length is 13 residues. The ends lost 5 bases at V and 5 bases at J; junction bases unmatched: 3. In DNA, the CDR3 is TGTGCCAGCAGTGACAGGGACTATCAGCCCCAGCATTTT. This gives the protein CASSDRDYQPQHF.

The J gene is TRBJ2-5, the V gene TRBV7-2; no reliable D call. Germline-derived CDR1 and CDR2 are SGHTA and FQGNSA. The CDR3 runs to 14 residues. The V gene lost 5 bases and the J gene lost 1 base, with 11 bases spanning the gap. The CDR3 bases are TGTGCCAGCAGCCCGCGCCCTACCCAAGAGACCCAGTACTTC. Translating gives CASSPRPTQETQYF.

The chain joins TRBV7-2 to TRBJ2-4; D gene ambiguous. The germline V gene encodes CDR1 SGHTA and CDR2 FQGNSA. This CDR3 has 13 residues. V lost 7 bases to trimming and J lost 0 bases, with 7 bases between them. CDR3 in amino acids: CASKALAKNIQYF. The DNA of the CDR3 is TGTGCCAGCAAAGCTTTAGCCAAAAACATTCAGTACTTC.

This chain joins TRBV5-8 and TRBJ1-5; possibly TRBD1 for D (6 bases). Trimming removed 4 bases from V and 1 base from J, with 15 bases in between. Germline CDR1 SGHTS, CDR2 YDEGEE. The CDR3 contains 16 residues. CDR3 coding DNA: TGTGCCAGCAGCCTATGGGGGGCACGGAGCAATCAGCCCCAGCATTTT. Amino acids: CASSLWGARSNQPQHF.

This clone occurred a few times. This chain links TRBV5-1 with TRBJ1-4; weak D call: TRBD1 (5 bases). The germline V gene has CDR1 SGHRS and CDR2 YFSETQ. The CDR3 is 12 amino acids. Trimming removed 4 bases from V and 10 bases from J, with 11 bases in between. DNA for the CDR3: TGCGCCAGCAGCAGGGATGGGGGAAAACTGTTTTTT. As protein: CASSRDGGKLFF.

This chain connects TRBV18 to TRBJ2-1; TRBD2 is a possible D gene (5 bases). Germline CDR1 is KGHSH and CDR2 is LQKENI. The V end lost 3 bases, the J end lost 0 bases, and 9 bases lay between the germline ends. The CDR3 contains 15 residues. DNA of the CDR3: TGTGCCAGCTCACCGGACTCATACTCCTACAATGAGCAGTTCTTC. It translates to CASSPDSYSYNEQFF.

V usage is TRBV5-1 and J usage is TRBJ1-6; D unresolved. The CDR3 covers 14 residues. The germline V gene encodes CDR1 SGHRS and CDR2 YFSETQ. V was pared by 1 base and J by 6 bases, with 8 bases between. The CDR3 DNA follows: TGCGCCAGCAGCTTGTTTGTGGGTAATTCACCCCTCCACTTT. It encodes CASSLFVGNSPLHF.

This rearrangement joins TRBV5-1 to TRBJ1-1; D might be TRBD1 (5 bases). Deletions cut 2 bases from V and 3 bases from J, with 17 bases between. The CDR3 spans 16 residues. CDR1 and CDR2 from the germline V gene are SGHRS and YFSETQ. CDR3 coding DNA: TGCGCCAGCAGCTTAAGGGGATTACAAGGGGACACTGAAGCTTTCTTT. Residues: CASSLRGLQGDTEAFF.